These 27 T cell receptor beta chains were all obtained from the same sample, sequenced in a study of blood T cell repertoires in COVID-19. Data came from immunoSEQ multiplex PCR; TCRdb stores just in-frame clones and leaves some out. The data contain over 100,000 clones, 75% to 85% of them singletons. The source material was peripheral blood. These receptor sequences come from a woman aged 80 or over with acute or convalescent COVID-19.

This clone turned up a few times. The chain couples TRBV7-3 to TRBJ2-2; 9 bases are shared with TRBD1. Germline CDR1 is SGHTA and CDR2 is FQGTGA. The CDR3 runs 15 residues. V dropped 4 bases and J dropped 5; count of bases not matched to a gene: 5. The CDR3 DNA sequence: TGTGCCAGCAGCTCCCAGGGACAGGGAACCGGGGAGCTGTTTTTT. This codes for CASSSQGQGTGELFF.

This chain connects TRBV4-1 to TRBJ1-5; TRBD1 matches 8 bases. This CDR3 has 19 amino acids. V was pared by 0 bases and J by 1 base, with 11 bases of the junction left unmatched. CDR1 and CDR2 from the germline V gene are MGHRA and YSYEKL. The CDR3 bases are TGCGCCAGCAGCCAAGATTGGGATCCCGGGACAGGCAGCAATCAGCCCCAGCATTTT. This encodes CASSQDWDPGTGSNQPQHF.

This chain joins TRBV19 and TRBJ2-7; 8 nucleotides align to TRBD1. Germline V gene sequence: CDR1 LNHDA, CDR2 SQIVND (reference sequence). The CDR3 covers 15 residues. V was clipped by 1 base and J by 4 bases; unmatched bases: 6. In DNA form, the CDR3 reads TGTGCCAGTAGTATAGCTCCGGACAGGGCTTACGAGCAGTACTTC. Protein: CASSIAPDRAYEQYF.

CDR3 region: CAWSVGLAGGRETQYF. The DNA of the CDR3 is TGTGCCTGGAGTGTTGGCCTAGCGGGAGGGCGGGAGACCCAGTACTTC. This chain uses TRBV30 with TRBJ2-5; 12 bases match TRBD2. The V and J ends lost 0 bases and 5 bases, in that order; junction bases with no gene match: 7. From germline, CDR1 is GTSNPN and CDR2 SVGIG (reference sequence). This CDR3 region has 16 residues.

The chain is built from TRBV6-6 and TRBJ1-3, with D possibly being TRBD1 (5 bases). The ends were cut back, 8 bases at V and 2 bases at J, with 7 bases in the middle. The germline V gene encodes CDR1 MNHNY and CDR2 SVGAGI (reference sequence). This CDR3 has 12 residues. The CDR3, as DNA: TGTGCCAGCGGGGGGGCTGGAAACACCATATATTTT. This translates into CASGGAGNTIYF.

The V gene is TRBV5-4, the J gene TRBJ1-4; TRBD1 is a possible D gene (6 bases). Between the trimmed V and J ends, which lost 0 bases and 6 bases, there was a span of 6 bases. Looked up from germline, CDR1 is SGHNT and CDR2 is YYREEE (reference sequence). The CDR3 runs 13 residues. CDR3 loop: CASSLDRDEKLFF. CDR3 coding DNA: TGTGCCAGCAGCTTGGACAGGGATGAAAAACTGTTTTTT. The full variable domain, its missing parts supplied by reference TRBV5-4 and TRBJ1-4, is ETGVTQSPTHLIKTRGQQVTLRCSSQSGHNTVSWYQQALGQGPQFIFQYYREEENGRGNFPPRFSGLQFPNYSSELNVNALELDDSALYLCASSLDRDEKLFFGSGTQLSVL.

This chain links TRBV19 with TRBJ1-5; D uncertain. The CDR3 totals 16 residues. Germline-derived CDR1 and CDR2 are LNHDA and SQIVND (reference sequence). V was shortened by 2 bases and J by 6 bases, with 17 bases between the two germline ends. The CDR3 sequence: CASSINGDPFRQPQHF. CDR3 bases: TGTGCCAGTAGTATAAATGGAGATCCCTTCCGTCAGCCCCAGCATTTT.

The V and J genes are TRBV11-2 and TRBJ2-3, with a weak D call TRBD2 (8 bases). This CDR3 spans 16 amino acids. Between the trimmed V and J ends, which lost 5 bases and 4 bases, there was a span of 19 bases. Germline V gene sequence: CDR1 SGHAT, CDR2 FQNNGV. Here the CDR3 reads CASSLEGAGGADTQYF. CDR3 in DNA: TGTGCCAGCAGCCTCGAGGGGGCGGGAGGAGCAGATACGCAGTATTTT.

The chain couples TRBV7-3 to TRBJ1-1; no firm D call. In germline, CDR1 is SGHTA, CDR2 FQGTGA. The CDR3 totals 13 residues. Trimming pared 2 bases from V and 2 bases from J, leaving 6 bases between. The CDR3 nucleotides are TGTGCCAGCAGCTTATATTTCAACACTGAAGCTTTCTTT. It is translated as CASSLYFNTEAFF.

The V call is TRBV6-5, the J call TRBJ2-1, with 10 positions matching TRBD1. The V and J ends lost 8 bases and 3 bases, in that order; junction bases with no gene match: 4. The CDR3 spans 14 residues. Germline loops: CDR1 MNHEY, CDR2 SVGAGI. In nucleotides, the CDR3 is TGTGCCAGCGACCGGGACAGGGGCTACAATGAGCAGTTCTTC. Protein product: CASDRDRGYNEQFF.

This rearrangement joins TRBV19 to TRBJ2-5; tentative D call: TRBD1 (5 bases). V dropped 3 bases and J dropped 4 bases, with 12 bases sitting between them. This CDR3 region has 14 residues. Germline V gives CDR1 LNHDA, CDR2 SQIVND (reference sequence). The chain's CDR3 is CASSIRVQGETQYF. CDR3 coding DNA: TGTGCCAGTAGTATCCGGGTCCAGGGAGAGACCCAGTACTTC.

The chain is built from TRBV5-1 and TRBJ2-2, with unresolved D. V lost 4 bases and J 6 bases, leaving 16 bases between the germline ends. The V gene's germline CDR1 is SGHRS and CDR2 YFSETQ. The CDR3 length is 15 residues. The CDR3 loop is CASSPVGLGAGELFF. CDR3 in DNA: TGCGCCAGCAGCCCGGTGGGCTTAGGCGCCGGGGAGCTGTTTTTT.

The chain combines TRBV7-2 with TRBJ1-5; 7 nucleotides match TRBD1. The germline gives CDR1 SGHTA, CDR2 FQGNSA. V was clipped by 5 bases and J by 7 bases; unmatched bases: 5. This CDR3 contains 13 residues. The CDR3 spells CASSTDREQPQHF. DNA for the CDR3: TGTGCCAGCAGCACCGACAGGGAACAGCCCCAGCATTTT.

The V and J genes are TRBV28 and TRBJ1-2; D is unresolved. CDR1 and CDR2 from the germline V gene are MDHEN and SYDVKM. CDR3 length: 12 amino acids. V lost 3 bases and J 7 bases, leaving 9 bases between the germline ends. CDR3 sequence reads: CASSLEPSGYTF. The CDR3, as DNA: TGTGCCAGCAGTTTGGAGCCCTCTGGCTACACCTTC.

Only a few counts were recorded for this clone. The chain recombines TRBV4-3 with TRBJ1-6, with no clear D. Germline V gene lookup returns CDR1 LGHNA and CDR2 YSLEER. The V end was cut by 0 bases, the J end by 7 bases, with 13 bases between. This CDR3 has 16 residues. The CDR3 sequence is CASSQDPEGGNSPLHF. CDR3 DNA sequence: TGCGCCAGCAGCCAAGATCCTGAGGGAGGCAATTCACCCCTCCACTTT.

This clone was found a few times. The chain employs TRBV7-9 and TRBJ2-7, with D possibly TRBD2 on 5 matching bases. The CDR3 is 13 residues long. The germline V gene has CDR1 SEHNR and CDR2 FQNEAQ (reference sequence). Deletions cut 0 bases from V and 4 bases from J, with 7 bases between. The CDR3 nucleotides are TGTGCCAGCAGCTTAGCGACTATTTACGAGCAGTACTTC. Protein: CASSLATIYEQYF.

Comments on this clone: Within the sample, other DNA sequences also encode this same CDR3. This sequence joins TRBV7-9 and TRBJ2-1, with 8 bases lining up with TRBD2. Germline assignment: CDR1 SEHNR and CDR2 FQNEAQ (reference sequence). The CDR3 loop spans 16 amino acids. V lost 1 base to trimming and J lost 1 base; unmatched junction nucleotides: 3. The CDR3 DNA reads TGTGCCAGCAGCTTAGGGCTAGCGGGTTCCTACAATGAGCAGTTCTTC. Translating gives CASSLGLAGSYNEQFF.

The chain couples TRBV7-2 to TRBJ1-4; TRBD1 agrees at 8 bases. CDR3 length equals 13 residues. The V gene's germline CDR1 is SGHTA and CDR2 FQGNSA. The junction had 2 bases not matched to a gene; V was cut back by 5 bases and J by 6 bases. This chain's CDR3 is CASSAGGHEKLFF. CDR3 sequence (DNA): TGTGCCAGCAGCGCAGGGGGCCATGAAAAACTGTTTTTT.

The chain is built from TRBV6-2 or TRBV6-3 and TRBJ1-3; 7 bases align to TRBD1. Germline CDR1 and CDR2: MNHEY and SVGEGT. The junction had 9 bases not matched to a gene; V was cut back by 2 bases and J by 2 bases. The CDR3 loop spans 17 amino acids. In DNA, the CDR3 is TGTGCCAGCAGTTACCGACGGGGACAGTTTACTGGAAACACCATATATTTT. Its translation is CASSYRRGQFTGNTIYF.

This clone has a single count. This CDR3 reads CASSPGEGYGYTF. CDR3 DNA: TGTGCCAGCTCACCGGGGGAGGGCTATGGCTACACCTTC. V usage is TRBV18 and J usage is TRBJ1-2, with D tentatively TRBD1 (5 bases). The CDR3 loop spans 13 amino acids. Trimming shortened V by 3 bases and J by 4 bases, and 9 bases separated the two germline ends. Per germline, CDR1 KGHSH and CDR2 LQKENI.

This chain links TRBV30 with TRBJ2-1, with D perhaps matching TRBD2 (6 bases). There are 14 residues in the CDR3. Germline lookup yields CDR1 GTSNPN and CDR2 SVGIG (reference sequence). The V and J ends lost 0 bases and 8 bases respectively, with 14 bases between them. The CDR3 bases are TGTGCCTGGAGTGTAGGCGGGACTCTGTATGAGCAGTTCTTC. This sequence encodes CAWSVGGTLYEQFF.

This clone was found a few times. The J gene is TRBJ1-2, the V gene TRBV19; D is uncertain. V was trimmed by 10 bases and J by 1 base, leaving 4 bases between them. The length of the CDR3 is 10 residues. Germline V gene lookup returns CDR1 LNHDA and CDR2 SQIVND (reference sequence). The CDR3 region has the DNA TGTGCCACCCATAACTATGGCTACACCTTC. Translated, it gives CATHNYGYTF.

This chain uses TRBV5-4 with TRBJ2-2; 7 positions match TRBD1. Trimming removed 4 bases from V and 5 bases from J; junction bases left unmatched: 8. The CDR3 spans 15 residues. The germline gives CDR1 SGHNT, CDR2 YYREEE (reference sequence). The CDR3 reads CASSTKQGLTGELFF. The CDR3 region has the DNA TGTGCCAGCAGCACAAAACAGGGGCTTACCGGGGAGCTGTTTTTT.

This clone was picked up one time. The chain uses TRBV7-2 and TRBJ2-3; perhaps TRBD2 as D (6 bases). Trimming took 5 bases from V and 4 from J, leaving 13 bases between them. Germline lookup yields CDR1 SGHTA and CDR2 FQGNSA. CDR3 size: 14 residues. This CDR3 is CASSPGVGADTQYF. In DNA, the CDR3 is TGTGCCAGCAGCCCGGGAGTAGGTGCAGATACGCAGTATTTT. Full variable domain (outside the CDR3, taken from reference TRBV7-2 and TRBJ2-3): GAGVSQSPSNKVTEKGKDVELRCDPISGHTALYWYRQSLGQGLEFLIYFQGNSAPDKSGLPSDRFSAERTGGSVSTLTIQRTQQEDSAVYLCASSPGVGADTQYFGPGTRLTVL.

V usage is TRBV3-1 (or the pseudogene TRBV3-2) and J usage is TRBJ2-2; 7 bases map to TRBD1. V lost 5 bases, J lost 4 bases, and 10 bases stayed unmatched. In germline, CDR1 is LGHDT, CDR2 YNNKEL (reference sequence). The CDR3 runs 16 residues. The CDR3 bases are TGTGCCAGCAGCTCCCGGGACAGCTGGGGCACCGGGGAGCTGTTTTTT. Residues: CASSSRDSWGTGELFF.

In its sample, this clone was seen many times. The J gene is TRBJ1-2, the V gene TRBV6-2 or TRBV6-3; the D is unclear. The CDR3 sequence is 14 residues long. V was shortened by 5 bases and J by 1 base, with 11 bases between the two germline ends. The V gene's germline CDR1 is MNHEY and CDR2 SVGEGT. CDR3 loop: CASSTRVNNYGYTF. The CDR3 DNA sequence: TGTGCCAGCAGTACCCGGGTCAATAACTATGGCTACACCTTC.

This clone appeared a few times. The chain combines TRBV2 with TRBJ1-6; 11 bases match TRBD1. The germline V gene encodes CDR1 SNHLY and CDR2 FYNNEI. After removal of 6 bases from V and 10 bases from J, the junction contained 5 bases not matched to a gene. CDR3 length: 14 amino acids. The CDR3 protein is CASRGTGGESPLHF. The CDR3 region has the DNA TGTGCCAGCAGAGGGACAGGGGGAGAATCACCCCTCCACTTT.